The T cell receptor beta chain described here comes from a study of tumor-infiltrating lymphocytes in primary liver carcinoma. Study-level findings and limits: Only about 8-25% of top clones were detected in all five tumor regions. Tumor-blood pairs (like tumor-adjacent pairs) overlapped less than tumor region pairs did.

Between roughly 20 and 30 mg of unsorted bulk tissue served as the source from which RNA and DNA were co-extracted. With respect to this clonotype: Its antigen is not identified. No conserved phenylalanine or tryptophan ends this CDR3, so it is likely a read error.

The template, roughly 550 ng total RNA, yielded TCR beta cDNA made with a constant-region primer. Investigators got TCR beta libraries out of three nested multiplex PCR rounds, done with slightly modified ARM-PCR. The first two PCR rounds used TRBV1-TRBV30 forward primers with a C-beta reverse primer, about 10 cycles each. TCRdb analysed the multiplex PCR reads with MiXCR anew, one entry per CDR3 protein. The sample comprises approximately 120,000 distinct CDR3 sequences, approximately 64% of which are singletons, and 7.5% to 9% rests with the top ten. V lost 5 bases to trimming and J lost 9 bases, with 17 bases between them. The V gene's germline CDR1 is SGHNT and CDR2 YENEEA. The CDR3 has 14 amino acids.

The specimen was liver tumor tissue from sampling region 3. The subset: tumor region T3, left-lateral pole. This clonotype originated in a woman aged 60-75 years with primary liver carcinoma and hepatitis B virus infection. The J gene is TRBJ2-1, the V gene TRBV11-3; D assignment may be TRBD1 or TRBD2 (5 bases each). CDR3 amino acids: CASSPGPLWVEQFL. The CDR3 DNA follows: TGTGCCAGCAGCCCGGGACCTCTATGGGTTGAGCAGTTCTTA.